This record looks at one T cell receptor beta chain sequence and its context. This clonotype has a handful of counts. Its target antigen remains unknown. Per-base quality was not reported, and no clone a single base away is much larger than it. The sample originates from a study of T cells in Graves' hyperthyroidism and ophthalmopathy (dated by TCRdb to the late 2010s). Regarding the study in general: Peripheral blood was collected at initial diagnosis, before any treatment. In more than 5 Graves' hyperthyroidism patients, the study also compared T-cell repertoires from thyroid tissue with T-cell repertoires from blood. Following sampling, methimazole starting at 30 mg daily was given to hyperthyroidism patients, and high-dose intravenous methylprednisolone was given to ophthalmopathy patients. The roughly 91 discovery patients were randomly divided into training and test sets at a 7:3 ratio. A discovery cohort of about a hundred patients, roughly 40 with Graves' ophthalmopathy and approximately 60 with stable Graves' hyperthyroidism, was used to find distinguishing TCR V-J signatures. Prospective prediction of ophthalmopathy was tested in an independent validation cohort of some 20 hyperthyroidism patients and 17 patients who later progressed to ophthalmopathy. The paper reports TCR Vbeta CDR3 sequencing of more than 120 peripheral blood samples: 40 or so ophthalmopathy, approximately 74 hyperthyroidism and around 17 progressor patients. Findings and caveats that apply to the study as a whole: A 13 V-J signature model separated ophthalmopathy from stable hyperthyroidism, with around 88% sensitivity and 81.08% specificity in cross-validation and 80%/75% in testing. Sample size was not statistically predetermined, and investigators were not blinded to group allocation. Most expanded thyroid clonotypes (frequency above 0.001) were also found in blood, which suggests that blood repertoires may mirror thyroid immune responses. In validation, progression to ophthalmopathy was predicted by the model with approximately 67% sensitivity and 72% to 85% specificity, a median of about 6.8 months before onset.

TCR beta CDR3 regions were amplified from RNA transcripts. For the first round of RT-PCR on the TCR CDR3, the HTBI primer set was used together with the Qiagen OneStep RT-PCR kit. A second multiplex PCR round built the libraries, followed by size selection and purification. Sequencing of the libraries was done on an Illumina HiSeq2000 using paired-end 100 bp reads. Per the original workflow: SOAPnuke was used to process the raw data, throwing out any read that contained adapters or uncalled bases, had a mean Phred below 15, or lacked an exact constant-primer or identifier match. COPE v1.2.5 was used to merge high-quality paired reads, and clonotypes were defined as unique nucleotide sequences. MiTCR v1.1 was used to align the clonotypes against IMGT TRBV, TRBD and TRBJ reference segments. Only V-J combinations with frequency above 0.0001, covering about 99% of repertoires, were analysed. The TCS score was defined as F50 (clonal expansion) divided by E x V (chaos), with BLOSUM62-based TCRdist calculated between CDR3 peptides within each V-J. Welch's t-statistics and random forest reduced around 550 V-J features to 10 to 15, which were used in a naive Bayes classifier (R e1071). TCRdb reworked the public reads: Q25 trimming with fastp, MiXCR clone assembly, productive beta chains retained. Here each entry gathers all rows of one CDR3 protein and keeps the most common genes and DNA. Here the V and J calls rest on TCRdb's processing, not on the authors' analysis. This sample gives 100,000 to 140,000 distinct CDR3 sequences in total; roughly 15% of them show up just once. The ten largest clones add up to about 44% of the sample.

Stable Graves' hyperthyroidism was defined as no progression to ophthalmopathy during 18 months of follow-up. Hyperthyroidism patients were newly diagnosed, with disease duration under 2 months, and aged 18 to 65 years. Exclusion was applied to patients with uncontrolled infections, other autoimmune diseases, pregnancy or lactation. Clinical symptoms, serum thyroxine and TRAb, thyroid ultrasound, and orbital computed tomography formed the basis for the diagnoses. Ficoll-Paque density gradient centrifugation was used to isolate PBMCs from about 10 ml of fresh peripheral blood. Trizol reagent was used to extract total RNA, and RNA quality was then checked on an Agilent 2100 Bioanalyzer. V and J are truncated by 2 bases and 9 bases respectively, leaving an intervening sequence of 17 bases. CDR1 MNHEY and CDR2 SVGAGI were looked up in the germline V gene. The CDR3 measures 15 amino acids from cysteine to phenylalanine. Only the CDR3 portion is preserved as DNA: 45 bases, with reading frame beginning at the first base.

Sequencing input: blood. This receptor was taken from a woman between 50 and 59 years old with Graves' hyperthyroidism. The sequence joins TRBV6-5 to TRBJ1-5, with no reliable assignment of the D segment. CDR3 protein: CASSYGSGWGWPQHF. At the DNA level, the sequence is TGTGCCAGCAGTTACGGGAGTGGGTGGGGTTGGCCCCAGCATTTT.